This is a list of T cell receptor beta chains from one sample in a study of T cell changes during pregnancy in multiple sclerosis. Here immunoSEQ multiplex PCR was the method, and the copy in TCRdb shows in-frame clones only, minus some. The sample gives about 87,000 clones, about 93% of which show up once; about 1.3% is in the top ten. The source was peripheral blood, collected in the third trimester of pregnancy. The receptors here all came from a female donor in good health, enrolled as a control in a pregnancy study. Each CDR3 is given with its conserved first and last residue. Each record gives: D gene, J gene, V gene, clone size, CDR3 DNA, CDR3 protein. D genes are given only for firm matches. Rows may omit the clone size; those that give it use once, few, many or a size class.

d_gene: TRBD2; j_gene: TRBJ2-7; v_gene: TRBV20-1; abundance: .; CDR3nt: TGCACCGGGGAGGGAGCGAACGAGCAGTACTTC; CDR3aa: CTGEGANEQYF
d_gene: TRBD1; j_gene: TRBJ2-7; v_gene: TRBV6-5; abundance: .; CDR3nt: TGTGCCAGCAGGGCGACCGGGACAGGGTTCTACGAGCAGTACTTC; CDR3aa: CASRATGTGFYEQYF
d_gene: .; j_gene: TRBJ1-1; v_gene: TRBV11-1; abundance: .; CDR3nt: TGTGCCAGCAGCTTACAGGCAAGCACTGAAGCTTTCTTT; CDR3aa: CASSLQASTEAFF
d_gene: TRBD1; j_gene: TRBJ1-5; v_gene: TRBV4-1; abundance: .; CDR3nt: TGCGCCAGCAGACGACAGGGGGACGGTCAGCCCCAGCATTTT; CDR3aa: CASRRQGDGQPQHF
d_gene: TRBD2; j_gene: TRBJ2-7; v_gene: TRBV4-1; abundance: .; CDR3nt: TGCGCCAGCAGCCAAGAGGGGACTACACCTACCTACGAGCAGTACTTC; CDR3aa: CASSQEGTTPTYEQYF
d_gene: .; j_gene: TRBJ2-5; v_gene: TRBV5-4; abundance: once; CDR3nt: TGTGCCAGCAGCTCAGACAGTTCACAAGAGACCCAGTACTTC; CDR3aa: CASSSDSSQETQYF
d_gene: TRBD1; j_gene: TRBJ2-3; v_gene: TRBV5-8; abundance: .; CDR3nt: TGTGCCAGCAGCCAGGGACAGGGGGCAGATACGCAGTATTTT; CDR3aa: CASSQGQGADTQYF
d_gene: TRBD2; j_gene: TRBJ2-7; v_gene: TRBV19; abundance: .; CDR3nt: TGTGCCAGTAGTATAGGCGCGGGAGGGCTGAACGAGCAGTACTTC; CDR3aa: CASSIGAGGLNEQYF
d_gene: TRBD1; j_gene: TRBJ1-2; v_gene: TRBV2; abundance: .; CDR3nt: TGTGCCAGCCGGGACAGGGGTGGTGGCTACACCTTC; CDR3aa: CASRDRGGGYTF
d_gene: .; j_gene: TRBJ2-3; v_gene: TRBV2; abundance: .; CDR3nt: TGTGCCAGCAGTCGGGTCCGCGAAGATACGCAGTATTTT; CDR3aa: CASSRVREDTQYF
d_gene: .; j_gene: TRBJ2-1; v_gene: TRBV9; abundance: .; CDR3nt: TGTGCCAGCAGCGTAGCGAGTTATAATGAGCAGTTCTTC; CDR3aa: CASSVASYNEQFF
d_gene: .; j_gene: TRBJ2-7; v_gene: TRBV6-5; abundance: .; CDR3nt: TGTGCCAGCAGTTACTCGAAAAGCGGCTACGAGCAGTACTTC; CDR3aa: CASSYSKSGYEQYF
d_gene: .; j_gene: TRBJ1-5; v_gene: TRBV28; abundance: .; CDR3nt: TGTGCCAGCAGGGGGCAGGATTATCAGCCCCAGCATTTT; CDR3aa: CASRGQDYQPQHF
d_gene: .; j_gene: TRBJ2-5; v_gene: TRBV9; abundance: .; CDR3nt: TGTGCCAGCAGCGTAGGCTCGTTCAGGGGCGGTAAAGAGACCCAGTACTTC; CDR3aa: CASSVGSFRGGKETQYF
d_gene: .; j_gene: TRBJ2-7; v_gene: TRBV28; abundance: .; CDR3nt: TGTGCCAGCAGTTTGCTGGGGACTTTCTATCAGCAGTACTTC; CDR3aa: CASSLLGTFYQQYF
d_gene: .; j_gene: TRBJ1-4; v_gene: TRBV4-2; abundance: .; CDR3nt: TGTGCCAGCAGCCAAGTGTGGGGGCAAGGGGAAAAACTGTTTTTT; CDR3aa: CASSQVWGQGEKLFF
d_gene: TRBD2; j_gene: TRBJ2-1; v_gene: TRBV27; abundance: .; CDR3nt: TGTGCCAGCAGCACTTATTCCCCATCAATGGCGGGAGGGTCCTACAATGAGCAGTTCTTC; CDR3aa: CASSTYSPSMAGGSYNEQFF
d_gene: .; j_gene: TRBJ2-1; v_gene: TRBV5-4; abundance: .; CDR3nt: TGTGCCAGCAGCTTTTCCGGGAGCTCCTACAATGAGCAGTTCTTC; CDR3aa: CASSFSGSSYNEQFF
d_gene: TRBD2; j_gene: TRBJ2-3; v_gene: TRBV7-2; abundance: .; CDR3nt: TGTGCCAGCAGCTCGCGGACTAGCGGGAGAACAGATACGCAGTATTTT; CDR3aa: CASSSRTSGRTDTQYF
d_gene: TRBD1; j_gene: TRBJ2-1; v_gene: TRBV5-1; abundance: .; CDR3nt: TGCGCCAGCAGGGACCCATCAGGGGGCGGTGAGCAGTTCTTC; CDR3aa: CASRDPSGGGEQFF
d_gene: .; j_gene: TRBJ2-1; v_gene: TRBV27; abundance: .; CDR3nt: TGTGCCAGCAGTCCCCGCCCCCTAGCGACCATGTACAATGAGCAGTTCTTC; CDR3aa: CASSPRPLATMYNEQFF
d_gene: TRBD2; j_gene: TRBJ2-1; v_gene: TRBV29-1; abundance: .; CDR3nt: TGCAGCGTCGGTCTAGCGGGAGGAGCCAATGAGCAGTTCTTC; CDR3aa: CSVGLAGGANEQFF
d_gene: .; j_gene: TRBJ2-1; v_gene: TRBV11-2; abundance: .; CDR3nt: TGTGCCAGCAGCTTAGACAGGGGGGCCTACAATGAGCAGTTCTTC; CDR3aa: CASSLDRGAYNEQFF
d_gene: TRBD1; j_gene: TRBJ1-1; v_gene: TRBV5-5; abundance: .; CDR3nt: TGTGCCAGCAGCTTGACAGGGGGGAACACTGAAGCTTTCTTT; CDR3aa: CASSLTGGNTEAFF
d_gene: .; j_gene: TRBJ2-7; v_gene: TRBV27; abundance: .; CDR3nt: TGTGCCAGCAGCCACACCGTCGACGAGCAGTACTTC; CDR3aa: CASSHTVDEQYF
d_gene: .; j_gene: TRBJ1-2; v_gene: TRBV7-9; abundance: .; CDR3nt: TGTGCCAGCAGCTTAGACAGAGTTCCTGGGTTGTTC; CDR3aa: CASSLDRVPGLF
d_gene: TRBD2; j_gene: TRBJ2-5; v_gene: TRBV5-6; abundance: .; CDR3nt: TGTGCCAGCAGCTTAGCGGGAGACGTAGAGACCCAGTACTTC; CDR3aa: CASSLAGDVETQYF
d_gene: .; j_gene: TRBJ2-3; v_gene: TRBV20-1; abundance: .; CDR3nt: TGCAGTGCTAGTAGCGGAGATACGCAGTATTTT; CDR3aa: CSASSGDTQYF
d_gene: TRBD1; j_gene: TRBJ1-2; v_gene: TRBV28; abundance: once; CDR3nt: TGTGCCAGCAGTTTCATTAGGGACAGGGTATATGGCTACACCTTC; CDR3aa: CASSFIRDRVYGYTF
d_gene: .; j_gene: TRBJ2-7; v_gene: TRBV7-9; abundance: .; CDR3nt: TGTGCCAGCAGCATGGGGGAGGTCTCCTACGAGCAGTACTTC; CDR3aa: CASSMGEVSYEQYF
d_gene: .; j_gene: TRBJ2-7; v_gene: TRBV2; abundance: .; CDR3nt: TGTGCCACCAACACAGGGGTTAGCGGATCTTCCTACGAGCAGTACTTC; CDR3aa: CATNTGVSGSSYEQYF
d_gene: .; j_gene: TRBJ2-2; v_gene: TRBV7-6; abundance: .; CDR3nt: TGTGCCAGCAGCTTGCAGGGGGGAGTAAGTTCGCCCGGGGAGCTGTTTTTT; CDR3aa: CASSLQGGVSSPGELFF
d_gene: TRBD1; j_gene: TRBJ2-7; v_gene: TRBV5-1; abundance: .; CDR3nt: TGCGCCAGCAGCGGGCGACAGGGGGCGTATGAGCAGTACTTC; CDR3aa: CASSGRQGAYEQYF
d_gene: TRBD1; j_gene: TRBJ2-7; v_gene: TRBV2; abundance: .; CDR3nt: TGTGCCAGCATGGGACAGGGGGCTAGCTCCTACGAGCAGTACTTC; CDR3aa: CASMGQGASSYEQYF
d_gene: .; j_gene: TRBJ2-7; v_gene: TRBV4-2; abundance: .; CDR3nt: TGTGCCAGCAGCCAAGCGCAGGGGAGTTTGGGGCAGTACTTC; CDR3aa: CASSQAQGSLGQYF
d_gene: TRBD2; j_gene: TRBJ2-3; v_gene: TRBV25-1; abundance: .; CDR3nt: TGTGCCAGCAGCAAGACGGGACTAGCGGGAATCACAGATACGCAGTATTTT; CDR3aa: CASSKTGLAGITDTQYF
d_gene: TRBD1; j_gene: TRBJ1-3; v_gene: TRBV5-1; abundance: .; CDR3nt: TGCGCCAGCAGCTTGAACAGGGGGCCTGGAAACACCATATATTTT; CDR3aa: CASSLNRGPGNTIYF
d_gene: TRBD1; j_gene: TRBJ2-7; v_gene: TRBV28; abundance: .; CDR3nt: TGTGCCAGCAGTTTACCGGGACAGGGACTCCACGAGCAGTACTTC; CDR3aa: CASSLPGQGLHEQYF
d_gene: TRBD2; j_gene: TRBJ2-1; v_gene: TRBV19; abundance: .; CDR3nt: TGTGCCAGTAGTATATCTAGCGGTCCCTACAATGAGCAGTTCTTC; CDR3aa: CASSISSGPYNEQFF
d_gene: .; j_gene: TRBJ2-1; v_gene: TRBV11-2; abundance: .; CDR3nt: TGTGCCAGCAGCTCAAGGAGCGGTGAGGCCTACAATGAGCAGTTCTTC; CDR3aa: CASSSRSGEAYNEQFF
d_gene: .; j_gene: TRBJ1-4; v_gene: TRBV4-1; abundance: .; CDR3nt: TGCGCCAGCAGCCAAGCATGGGGCAGGGCGACTGAAAAACTGTTTTTT; CDR3aa: CASSQAWGRATEKLFF
d_gene: .; j_gene: TRBJ2-1; v_gene: TRBV5-1; abundance: .; CDR3nt: TGCGCCAGCAGCCCAGGGGATGAGCAGTTCTTC; CDR3aa: CASSPGDEQFF
d_gene: .; j_gene: TRBJ2-5; v_gene: TRBV18; abundance: .; CDR3nt: TGTGCCAGCTCACCAGTTTTTACAGGAAAAGAGACCCAGTACTTC; CDR3aa: CASSPVFTGKETQYF
d_gene: TRBD1; j_gene: TRBJ2-2; v_gene: TRBV5-1; abundance: once; CDR3nt: TGCGCCAGCAGTCCGGGAACAGGGGGCAGGTCCGGGGAGCTGTTTTTT; CDR3aa: CASSPGTGGRSGELFF
d_gene: TRBD2; j_gene: TRBJ2-7; v_gene: TRBV28; abundance: .; CDR3nt: TGTGCCAGCAGCCCCTCCTCTAGCGGGGGCTCCTACGAGCAGTACTTC; CDR3aa: CASSPSSSGGSYEQYF
d_gene: .; j_gene: TRBJ2-6; v_gene: TRBV5-1; abundance: .; CDR3nt: TGCGCCAGCAGGTGGAGATCGACTGGGGCCAACGTCCTGACTTTC; CDR3aa: CASRWRSTGANVLTF
d_gene: TRBD1; j_gene: TRBJ2-5; v_gene: TRBV5-1; abundance: .; CDR3nt: TGCGCCAGCAGTTGGACAGGCCAAGAGACCCAGTACTTC; CDR3aa: CASSWTGQETQYF
d_gene: TRBD1; j_gene: TRBJ2-5; v_gene: TRBV5-1; abundance: .; CDR3nt: TGCGCCAGCAGCACGGGACAGGGCGAGACCCAGTACTTC; CDR3aa: CASSTGQGETQYF
d_gene: .; j_gene: TRBJ2-7; v_gene: TRBV4-1; abundance: once; CDR3nt: TGCGCCAGCAGCCCCCTCGGCAGGAAAAACTACGAGCAGTACTTC; CDR3aa: CASSPLGRKNYEQYF
d_gene: .; j_gene: TRBJ2-5; v_gene: TRBV5-1; abundance: .; CDR3nt: TGCGCCAGCAGCTTGGCCCACAGGGAAGAGACCCAGTACTTC; CDR3aa: CASSLAHREETQYF